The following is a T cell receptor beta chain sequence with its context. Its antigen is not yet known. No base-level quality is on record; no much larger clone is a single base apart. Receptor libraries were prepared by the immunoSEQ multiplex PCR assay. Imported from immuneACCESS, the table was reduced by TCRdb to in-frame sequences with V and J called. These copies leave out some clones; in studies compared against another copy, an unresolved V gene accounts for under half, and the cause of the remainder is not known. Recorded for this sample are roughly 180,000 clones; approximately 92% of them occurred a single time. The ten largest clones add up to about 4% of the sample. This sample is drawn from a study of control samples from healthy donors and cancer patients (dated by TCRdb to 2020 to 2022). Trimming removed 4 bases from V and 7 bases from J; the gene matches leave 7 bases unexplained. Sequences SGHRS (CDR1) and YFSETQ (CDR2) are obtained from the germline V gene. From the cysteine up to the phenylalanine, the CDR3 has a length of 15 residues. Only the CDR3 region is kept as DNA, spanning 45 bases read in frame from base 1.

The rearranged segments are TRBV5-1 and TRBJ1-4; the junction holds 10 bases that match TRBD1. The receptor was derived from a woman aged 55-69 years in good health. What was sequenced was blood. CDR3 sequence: CASSVSGTGVEKLFF. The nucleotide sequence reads TGCGCCAGCAGCGTGTCCGGGACAGGGGTTGAAAAACTGTTTTTT.